The 20 T cell receptor beta chains below all came from one sample that was sequenced in a study of CD8+CD57+ T cells in acquired aplastic anemia. The sequenced patients had an expansion of CD8+CD57+ cells seen by flow cytometry. The template for TCR beta VDJ and CDR3 sequence profiling was genomic DNA. Via MiXCR, TCRdb re-called the reads, giving one row per CDR3 protein. There are roughly 280,000 distinct CDR3 sequences in the sample; approximately 60% occur only once, and 1% to 1.5% lies in the top ten. The sample taken for sequencing was sorted CD4+, CD8+, or CD8+CD57+ T cells (not recorded which) from PBMCs. The receptors derive from a human donor with aplastic anemia.

In its sample, this clonotype was seen a few times. V is TRBV2 and J is TRBJ2-7; 10 bases map to TRBD1. The CDR3 length is 14 residues. CDR1 and CDR2 (germline): SNHLY, FYNNEI. With V trimmed by 7 bases and J by 5 bases, 8 bases remained unmatched. The chain's CDR3 is CASTPGQGIHEQYF. DNA for the CDR3: TGTGCCAGCACCCCGGGACAGGGGATCCACGAGCAGTACTTC.

The table lists this clonotype with many counts. The chain has TRBV6-5 and TRBJ1-1, with D hard to call. CDR3 length equals 13 residues. CDR1 and CDR2 from the germline V gene are MNHEY and SVGAGI. Trimming stripped 2 bases from V and 4 bases from J, with 8 bases between. The CDR3 DNA reads TGTGCCAGCAGTTACAGGGCCCGCACTGAAGCTTTCTTT. It specifies CASSYRARTEAFF.

V and J are TRBV7-2 and TRBJ2-7, with 7 bases that match TRBD1. This CDR3 contains 13 residues. V dropped 5 bases and J dropped 4; count of bases not matched to a gene: 5. Germline CDR1 SGHTA, CDR2 FQGNSA. Here the CDR3 DNA reads TGTGCCAGCAGCACCCAACAGGGGTACGAGCAGTACTTC. It is translated as CASSTQQGYEQYF.

This clonotype showed up many times. The J gene is TRBJ2-1, the V gene TRBV24-1; 10 bases are shared with TRBD2. CDR3 length: 14 amino acids. Germline V gene data show CDR1 as KGHDR and CDR2 as SFDVKD. The V segment lost 7 bases and the J segment 4 bases; nucleotides outside the gene matches: 3. CDR3: CATRAGGPYNEQFF. CDR3 DNA: TGTGCCACCAGAGCGGGGGGGCCTTACAATGAGCAGTTCTTC.

The J gene is TRBJ2-5, the V gene TRBV7-2; weak D call: TRBD2 (5 bases). The V end was cut by 5 bases, the J end by 5 bases, with 15 bases between. Per the germline V gene, CDR1 is SGHTA and CDR2 is FQGNSA. The CDR3 contains 14 residues. The DNA for the CDR3 is TGTGCCAGCAGCCCAGGAGGAAGTTGGGAGACCCAGTACTTC. This sequence encodes CASSPGGSWETQYF.

The rearrangement uses TRBV7-6 and TRBJ2-7, with TRBD1 as a possible D gene (5 bases). The CDR3 totals 15 residues. CDR1 is SGHVS and CDR2 is FNYEAQ in the germline V gene. V lost 0 bases and J 5 bases, leaving 14 bases between the germline ends. For the CDR3, the DNA is TGTGCCAGCAGCTTAGCGCCGGGTCAGGGCGACGAGCAGTACTTC. This translates into CASSLAPGQGDEQYF.

Comments on this clonotype: Germline is not matched at one junction end, which may reflect a read error. V is TRBV25-1 and J is TRBJ1-3; D remains ambiguous. The CDR3 loop spans 11 amino acids. Germline V gene lookup returns CDR1 MGHDK and CDR2 SYGVNS. DNA of the CDR3: TGTGCCAGCGGAACTGGAGACACCATATATTTT. It yields the protein CASGTGDTIYF.

The chain is built from TRBV5-1 and TRBJ2-2, with 11 bases that match TRBD2. Germline values: CDR1 SGHRS, CDR2 YFSETQ. The V gene end was trimmed by 0 bases and the J gene end by 0 bases; junction bases not matched to a gene: 4. This CDR3 has 18 amino acids. The CDR3, as DNA: TGCGCCAGCAGCTTGGGGGGACTAGCGGCCGCGAACACCGGGGAGCTGTTTTTT. This translates into CASSLGGLAAANTGELFF.

This clonotype showed up many times. The chain joins TRBV7-8 to TRBJ1-1, with D hard to call. Trimming left V 1 base short and J 1 base short, with 7 bases between. The CDR3 has 14 amino acids. CDR1 and CDR2 from the germline V gene are SGHVS and FQNEAQ. CDR3 DNA: TGTGCCAGCAGCTTAGGTAGCCAGAACACTGAAGCTTTCTTT. It yields the protein CASSLGSQNTEAFF. Complete variable domain (other parts from reference TRBV7-8 and TRBJ1-1): GAGVSQSPRYKVAKRGQDVALRCDPISGHVSLFWYQQALGQGPEFLTYFQNEAQLDKSGLPSDRFFAERPEGSVSTLKIQRTQQEDSAVYLCASSLGSQNTEAFFGQGTRLTVV.

The chain has TRBV19 and TRBJ2-2; 7 bases line up with TRBD2. This CDR3 is 14 amino acids long. The J segment lost 5 bases and the V segment lost 10 bases, leaving 10 bases of the junction unmatched. Germline loops: CDR1 LNHDA, CDR2 SQIVND (reference sequence). The chain's CDR3 is CATGTTGLTGELFF. The CDR3 bases are TGTGCCACTGGGACTACCGGCCTGACCGGGGAGCTGTTTTTT.

The chain combines TRBV15 with TRBJ1-2, with D possibly TRBD1 on 5 matching bases. Trimming shortened V by 4 bases and J by 5 bases, and 20 bases separated the two germline ends. Germline-derived CDR1 and CDR2 are LNHNV and YYDKDF (reference sequence). The CDR3 has 16 amino acids. In DNA form, the CDR3 reads TGTGCCACCAGCAAAGGGAGGCAGGGAGGCAGGTATGGCTACACCTTC. Translation: CATSKGRQGGRYGYTF.

This chain joins TRBV20-1 and TRBJ1-1, with TRBD1 as a possible D gene (5 bases). V gave up 3 bases and J gave up 5 bases, with 13 bases separating them. Germline CDR1 is DFQATT and CDR2 is SNEGSKA (reference sequence). The CDR3 has 13 residues. CDR3 region: CSASPQGYTEAFF. The CDR3 region has the DNA TGCAGTGCTAGCCCGCAGGGTTATACTGAAGCTTTCTTT.

This clonotype was picked up many times. CDR3 region: CASSLYRMGTLGSPLHF. CDR3 bases: TGTGCCAGCAGTTTATACCGCATGGGGACCTTAGGTTCACCCCTCCACTTT. The rearrangement uses TRBV28 and TRBJ1-6; possibly TRBD1 for D (5 bases). In germline, CDR1 is MDHEN, CDR2 SYDVKM. The CDR3 loop spans 17 amino acids. The V end was cut by 1 base, the J end by 9 bases, with 19 bases between.

This clonotype was found a few times. This chain links TRBV7-9 with TRBJ1-1; D gene unclear. This CDR3 contains 14 residues. The V end was cut by 6 bases, the J end by 1 base, with 12 bases between. Looked up from germline, CDR1 is SEHNR and CDR2 is FQNEAQ (reference sequence). CDR3 sequence (DNA): TGTGCCAGCAGGGCGGACGGAGCGAACACTGAAGCTTTCTTT. Translating it yields CASRADGANTEAFF. Variable domain in full (rest from reference TRBV7-9 and TRBJ1-1): DTGVSQNPRHKITKRGQNVTFRCDPISEHNRLYWYRQTLGQGPEFLTYFQNEAQLEKSRLLSDRFSAERPKGSFSTLEIQRTEQGDSAMYLCASRADGANTEAFFGQGTRLTVV.

This clonotype was counted between two and nine times. The CDR3 DNA reads as TGTGCCACCAGCAGCGACAGGTTTACCTACGAGCAGTACTTC. Amino acids: CATSSDRFTYEQYF. The chain is built from TRBV15 and TRBJ2-7; maybe TRBD1 (6 bases). Per germline, CDR1 LNHNV and CDR2 YYDKDF (reference sequence). Trimming stripped 3 bases from V and 2 bases from J, with 11 bases between. The length of the CDR3 is 14 residues. Combining the CDR3 with reference TRBV15 and TRBJ2-7 gives the whole variable domain DAMVIQNPRYQVTQFGKPVTLSCSQTLNHNVMYWYQQKSSQAPKLLFHYYDKDFNNEADTPDNFQSRRPNTSFCFLDIRSPGLGDTAMYLCATSSDRFTYEQYFGPGTRLTVT.

This sequence joins TRBV29-1 and TRBJ1-1; D gene ambiguous. V gave up 4 bases and J gave up 1 base, with 7 bases separating them. CDR3 size: 12 residues. Germline V CDR1 and CDR2: SQVTM, ANQGSEA. CDR3 DNA: TGCAGCGTTGTCCCAGGGAACACTGAAGCTTTCTTT. Protein sequence: CSVVPGNTEAFF.

This clonotype showed up many times. J is TRBJ2-2 and V is TRBV6-5; 10 bases fit TRBD2. The germline CDR1 and CDR2 sequences are MNHEY and SVGAGI. This CDR3 comprises 15 residues. The junction had 3 bases not matched to a gene; V was cut back by 5 bases and J by 3 bases. CDR3 loop: CASSPSGGDTGELFF. The DNA of the CDR3 is TGTGCCAGCAGTCCTAGCGGGGGAGACACCGGGGAGCTGTTTTTT.

The sample holds many counts of this clonotype. The chain combines TRBV6-5 with TRBJ2-1; D may be TRBD1 or TRBD2 (5 bases each). V lost 4 bases, J lost 5 bases, and 12 bases lay in between. Germline-derived CDR1 and CDR2 are MNHEY and SVGAGI. The CDR3 length is 14 residues. The CDR3: CASSFRQRDNEQFF. The DNA of the CDR3 is TGTGCCAGCAGTTTCCGACAGAGGGACAATGAGCAGTTCTTC.

Remarks on this clonotype: The CDR3 end shows no conserved phenylalanine or tryptophan, and so a read error is likely. This chain links TRBV7-9 with TRBJ2-7; tentatively, D is TRBD1 or TRBD2 (6 bases each). The CDR3 sequence is 14 residues long. Germline CDR1 reads SEHNR; CDR2 reads FQNEAQ (reference sequence). The V end was cut by 6 bases, the J end by 3 bases, with 15 bases between. The CDR3 bases are TGTGCCAGCAGTTCCCCTCGGGGGCGCTACGAGCAGTACATC. Translation: CASSSPRGRYEQYI.

The genes are TRBV25-1 and TRBJ1-4; 11 bases agree with TRBD1. The CDR3 contains 17 residues. CDR1 and CDR2 (germline): MGHDK, SYGVNS. V lost 2 bases to trimming and J lost 3 bases; unmatched junction nucleotides: 5. The CDR3 is CASSEGTGGLANEKLFF. CDR3 nucleotides: TGTGCCAGCAGTGAAGGGACAGGGGGATTAGCTAATGAAAAACTGTTTTTT. Complete variable domain (other parts from reference TRBV25-1 and TRBJ1-4): EADIYQTPRYLVIGTGKKITLECSQTMGHDKMYWYQQDPGMELHLIHYSYGVNSTEKGDLSSESTVSRIRTEHFPLTLESARPSHTSQYLCASSEGTGGLANEKLFFGSGTQLSVL.